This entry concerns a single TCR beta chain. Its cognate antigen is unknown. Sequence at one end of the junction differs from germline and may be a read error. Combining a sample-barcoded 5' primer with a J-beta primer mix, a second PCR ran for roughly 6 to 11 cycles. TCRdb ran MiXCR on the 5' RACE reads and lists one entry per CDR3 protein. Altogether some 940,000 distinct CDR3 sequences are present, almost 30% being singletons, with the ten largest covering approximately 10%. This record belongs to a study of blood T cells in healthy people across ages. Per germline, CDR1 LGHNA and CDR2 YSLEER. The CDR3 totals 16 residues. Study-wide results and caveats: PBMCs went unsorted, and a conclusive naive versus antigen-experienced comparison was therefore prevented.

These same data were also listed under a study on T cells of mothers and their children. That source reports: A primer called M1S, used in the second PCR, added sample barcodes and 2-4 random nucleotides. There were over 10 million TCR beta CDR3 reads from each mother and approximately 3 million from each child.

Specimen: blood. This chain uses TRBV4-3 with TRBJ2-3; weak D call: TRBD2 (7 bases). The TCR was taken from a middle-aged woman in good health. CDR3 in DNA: TGCGCCAGCAGCCAAGGCCTTGGGGGGGACACAGATACGCGGTATTTT. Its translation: CASSQGLGGDTDTRYF.